One sample yielded the 27 T cell receptor beta chains listed below, sequenced in a study of T cell clonality in common variable immunodeficiency. Profiling relied on immunoSEQ multiplex PCR, and the TCRdb table lists in-frame clones only, not all of them. The record shows some 64,000 clones for this sample, with no singletons present. Input material: peripheral blood mononuclear cells. The source of these receptors is a person aged 18 to 75 in good health.

This clone was seen ten or more times. The read ends 3 residues early relative to the CDR3; the germline J gene fills the gap. The rearrangement joins TRBV6-2 or TRBV6-3 to TRBJ2-7; 7 bases fit TRBD2. V lost 8 bases, J lost 1 base, and 5 bases stayed unmatched. Germline CDR1 MNHEY, CDR2 SVGEGT. The CDR3 consists of 13 residues. The CDR3: CASGGVSSYEQYF. Incomplete CDR3 DNA: TGTGCCAGCGGGGGGGTGTCATCCTACGAG.

This clone was detected many times. The read halts 3 residues ahead of the CDR3 end, with the missing end drawn from the germline J gene. The chain joins TRBV7-9 to TRBJ2-7; D is ambiguous. Trimming took 0 bases from V and 4 from J, leaving 13 bases between them. Germline lookup yields CDR1 SEHNR and CDR2 FQNEAQ (reference sequence). CDR3 size: 15 residues. The CDR3 reads CASSLAYPNKYEQYF. The sequenced CDR3 bases are TGTGCCAGCAGCTTAGCGTACCCTAATAAGTACGAG.

This clone was counted many times. The missing CDR3 end, 3 residues past where the read stops, is filled in from the germline J gene. V usage is TRBV4-1 and J usage is TRBJ2-7; maybe TRBD1 (6 bases). CDR3 size: 16 residues. V was clipped by 1 base and J by 1 base, with 14 bases between them. Germline CDR1 reads MGHRA; CDR2 reads YSYEKL. The DNA read from the CDR3 is TGCGCCAGCAGCCAAGGGTGGACAGCATTATCCTACGAG. This translates into CASSQGWTALSYE. The whole CDR3 is CASSQGWTALSYEQYF.

This clone was picked up many times. The CDR3 end is not reached by the read, which stops 3 residues before it; the germline J gene fills it in. This chain links TRBV7-2 with TRBJ1-1; 8 bases match TRBD1. Trimming took 4 bases from V and 4 from J; bases not matched to a gene: 2. The CDR3 is made up of 13 amino acids. Germline V gene lookup returns CDR1 SGHTA and CDR2 FQGNSA. CDR3 DNA, as far as it was read: TGTGCCAGCAGCTACGGACAGGGCACTGAA. Translation gives CASSYGQGTE. The entire CDR3 protein reads CASSYGQGTEAFF.

The table lists this clone with many counts. The read terminates 3 residues before the CDR3 end, so the remaining end is supplied by the germline J gene. The rearrangement joins TRBV19 to TRBJ1-2; tentatively, D is TRBD1 (6 bases). V was cut by 8 bases and J by 3 bases, with 19 bases left in between. Germline CDR1 reads LNHDA; CDR2 reads SQIVND (reference sequence). The CDR3 sequence is 15 residues long. CDR3: CASEPGQGVDYGYTF. The CDR3 DNA, read in part, is TGTGCCAGTGAGCCGGGACAAGGTGTGGACTATGGC.

This clone was detected many times. The observed sequence ends 3 residues before the CDR3 terminus, with the missing tail filled in from the germline J gene. The chain recombines TRBV20-1 with TRBJ2-3; 12 bases are shared with TRBD2. V dropped 1 base and J dropped 7; count of bases not matched to a gene: 6. Germline V gene data show CDR1 as DFQATT and CDR2 as SNEGSKA (reference sequence). The CDR3 consists of 15 residues. The CDR3 is CSARGTSGVTNTQYF. The part of the CDR3 DNA that was read is TGCAGTGCTAGAGGGACTAGCGGGGTGACGAATACG.

In this sample, this clone turned up many times. The sequenced fragment ends 3 residues before the CDR3 boundary, so the rest is inferred from the germline J gene. The chain carries TRBV7-8 and TRBJ1-5, with 7 bases identical to TRBD1. Germline V gene data show CDR1 as SGHVS and CDR2 as FQNEAQ. The CDR3 is 18 residues long. V lost 0 bases and J lost 0; bases outside the gene matches: 8. The sequenced CDR3 bases are TGTGCCAGCAGCTTAGCAGGGGACAGCATGTATAGCAATCAGCCC. Encoded protein: CASSLAGDSMYSNQP. The entire CDR3 reads CASSLAGDSMYSNQPQHF. The full variable domain, its missing parts supplied by reference TRBV7-8 and TRBJ1-5, is GAGVSQSPRYKVAKRGQDVALRCDPISGHVSLFWYQQALGQGPEFLTYFQNEAQLDKSGLPSDRFFAERPEGSVSTLKIQRTQQEDSAVYLCASSLAGDSMYSNQPQHFGDGTRLSIL.

This clone has ten or more counts. The read stops 3 residues short of the end of the CDR3; the missing end is completed from the germline J gene. This chain uses TRBV7-6 with TRBJ2-2; 9 bases are shared with TRBD2. This CDR3 contains 15 residues. Germline-derived CDR1 and CDR2 are SGHVS and FNYEAQ. V lost 3 bases, J lost 7 bases, and 6 bases stayed unmatched. The chain's CDR3 is CASSFIAGEVGELFF. CDR3 DNA (partial): TGTGCCAGCAGCTTTATAGCGGGAGAGGTCGGGGAG.

This clone was seen ten or more times. The read stops 3 residues short of the end of the CDR3; the missing end is completed from the germline J gene. This sequence joins TRBV5-1 and TRBJ2-3; 9 bases line up with TRBD2. This CDR3 is built from 15 residues. The germline V gene encodes CDR1 SGHRS and CDR2 YFSETQ. The V gene end was trimmed by 3 bases and the J gene end by 0 bases; junction bases not matched to a gene: 2. CDR3: CASSSSGTSTDTQYF. The DNA read from the CDR3 is TGCGCCAGCAGCTCTAGCGGGACTAGCACAGATACG. Full variable domain (remainder filled in from reference TRBV5-1 and TRBJ2-3): KAGVTQTPRYLIKTRGQQVTLSCSPISGHRSVSWYQQTPGQGLQFLFEYFSETQRNKGNFPGRFSGRQFSNSRSEMNVSTLELGDSALYLCASSSSGTSTDTQYFGPGTRLTVL.

This clone was counted many times. The missing CDR3 end, 3 residues past where the read stops, is filled in from the germline J gene. The chain has TRBV9 and TRBJ2-1, with TRBD2 matching over 10 bases. V trimming: 4 bases; J trimming: 2 bases; junction bases outside the gene matches: 9. CDR3 length: 17 amino acids. Germline CDR1 reads SGDLS; CDR2 reads YYNGEE. The sequenced part of the CDR3 DNA is TGTGCCAGCAGCATACAACACGGACTAGCGGCCTACAATGAG. Encoded protein: CASSIQHGLAAYNE. The entire CDR3 protein reads CASSIQHGLAAYNEQFF.

This clone was recorded many times. The read gets to within 3 residues of the CDR3 end, and the germline J gene fills in the rest. The chain employs TRBV6-4 and TRBJ1-6; D is unclear. The CDR3 runs 15 residues. Trimming shortened V by 0 bases and J by 5 bases, and 8 bases separated the two germline ends. Germline V lookup: CDR1 MRHNA, CDR2 SNTAGT. The chain's CDR3 is CASSDSVGDNSPLHF. Incomplete CDR3 DNA: TGTGCCAGCAGTGACTCAGTCGGGGATAATTCACCC.

This clone has ten or more counts. With the read ending 3 residues before the CDR3 end, the germline J gene is used to fill in that end. The rearrangement links TRBV30 to TRBJ2-3; unclear D gene. CDR1 and CDR2 (germline): GTSNPN, SVGIG (reference sequence). The CDR3 runs to 13 residues. Between the trimmed V and J ends, which lost 7 bases and 1 base, there was a span of 12 bases. The CDR3 loop reads CAFMRLGTDTQYF. The CDR3 DNA, read in part, is TGTGCCTTCATGAGGTTGGGCACAGATACG. Variable domain in full (rest from reference TRBV30 and TRBJ2-3): SQTIHQWPATLVQPVGSPLSLECTVEGTSNPNLYWYRQAAGRGLQLLFYSVGIGQISSEVPQNLSASRPQDRQFILSSKKLLLSDSGFYLCAFMRLGTDTQYFGPGTRLTVL.

This clone was counted ten times or more. The sequenced fragment ends 3 residues before the CDR3 boundary, so the rest is inferred from the germline J gene. This chain joins TRBV20-1 and TRBJ2-2; D is unresolved. CDR3 length: 15 amino acids. V was trimmed by 1 base and J by 4 bases, leaving 13 bases between them. CDR1 and CDR2 from the germline V gene are DFQATT and SNEGSKA (reference sequence). The CDR3 spells CSARGRGSGTGELFF. The sequenced CDR3 bases are TGCAGTGCTAGAGGGCGCGGATCGGGCACCGGGGAG.

This clone was counted ten times or more. The missing CDR3 end, 3 residues past where the read stops, is filled in from the germline J gene. The chain has TRBV5-4 and TRBJ1-2, with D possibly TRBD1 on 5 matching bases. The V end lost 4 bases, the J end lost 4 bases, and 14 bases lay between the germline ends. This CDR3 contains 14 residues. Per the germline V gene, CDR1 is SGHNT and CDR2 is YYREEE (reference sequence). The covered CDR3 bases are TGTGCCAGCAGCCCTAGAGACAGAAGCTATGGC. It translates to CASSPRDRSYG. The entire CDR3 sequence reads CASSPRDRSYGYTF.

This clone occurred many times. The read ends 3 residues before the CDR3 terminus; that terminus is restored from the germline J gene. V gene TRBV6-1 combines with J gene TRBJ1-2; perhaps TRBD1 as D (6 bases). The V and J ends lost 4 bases and 4 bases respectively, with 7 bases between them. This CDR3 is built from 12 residues. Per the germline V gene, CDR1 is MNHNS and CDR2 is SASEGT. The CDR3 protein is CASSGQVYGYTF. The CDR3 DNA, read in part, is TGTGCCAGCAGTGGACAGGTCTATGGC.

This clone was counted at least ten times. The CDR3 goes on 3 residues after the read ends, and that part is filled in from the germline J gene. The chain combines TRBV6-1 with TRBJ2-3; 7 bases fit TRBD1. The CDR3 has 15 amino acids. Unmatched junction bases numbered 5, after V lost 2 bases and J lost 3 bases. Looked up from germline, CDR1 is MNHNS and CDR2 is SASEGT. CDR3 in amino acids: CASSEFRDRTDTQYF. The part of the CDR3 DNA that was read is TGTGCCAGCAGTGAATTCCGGGACAGAACAGATACG.

This clone was found many times. The CDR3 extends 3 residues past the end of the read, so its final part is completed from the germline J gene. The chain recombines TRBV29-1 with TRBJ1-1; 7 bases map to TRBD1. The CDR3 runs to 15 residues. Germline loops: CDR1 SQVTM, CDR2 ANQGSEA. V shed 3 bases, J shed 6 bases, and the junction held 13 bases outside the gene matches. Incomplete CDR3 DNA: TGCAGCGTTGACGTCGACAGGGCGGTTACCGCTGAA. This gives the protein CSVDVDRAVTAE. The whole CDR3 reads CSVDVDRAVTAEAFF.

This clone has at least ten counts. The read is 3 residues too short to cover the CDR3 end, so that end is filled in from the germline J gene. This chain uses TRBV7-2 with TRBJ1-1, with D unclear. Deletions cut 5 bases from V and 3 bases from J, with 13 bases between. The CDR3 has 14 amino acids. The germline gives CDR1 SGHTA, CDR2 FQGNSA. The CDR3 sequence: CASSPGSLDTEAFF. The sequenced part of the CDR3 DNA is TGTGCCAGCAGCCCGGGTTCTCTGGACACTGAA. Full variable domain (missing parts from reference TRBV7-2 and TRBJ1-1): GAGVSQSPSNKVTEKGKDVELRCDPISGHTALYWYRQSLGQGLEFLIYFQGNSAPDKSGLPSDRFSAERTGGSVSTLTIQRTQQEDSAVYLCASSPGSLDTEAFFGQGTRLTVV.

There are many counts of this clone. The read terminates 3 residues before the CDR3 end, so the remaining end is supplied by the germline J gene. This sequence joins TRBV11-2 and TRBJ2-7, with D perhaps matching TRBD1 (6 bases). The V gene's germline CDR1 is SGHAT and CDR2 FQNNGV. The V gene lost 3 bases and the J gene lost 3 bases, with 15 bases spanning the gap. The CDR3 totals 15 residues. This CDR3 is CASSFSPQGYYEQYF. CDR3 DNA, as far as it was read: TGTGCCAGCAGCTTCTCCCCCCAGGGGTACTACGAG.

For this clone: Read data end 3 residues before the CDR3 end; the end is taken from the germline J gene. The chain has TRBV5-1 and TRBJ2-1, with TRBD2 identical over 9 bases. This CDR3 spans 16 amino acids. Trimming cost V 4 bases and J 2 bases; bases outside gene matches: 7. Germline CDR1 SGHRS, CDR2 YFSETQ. The chain's CDR3 is CASSPSLAGTYNEQFF. The sequenced CDR3 bases are TGCGCCAGCAGCCCCTCCCTAGCGGGGACCTACAATGAG.

In this sample, this clone turned up many times. With the read ending 3 residues before the CDR3 end, the germline J gene is used to fill in that end. This chain links TRBV20-1 with TRBJ2-5; perhaps TRBD2 as D (6 bases). Trimming cost V 6 bases and J 5 bases, with 16 bases left between them. Germline CDR1 reads DFQATT; CDR2 reads SNEGSKA (reference sequence). This CDR3 is 13 amino acids long. The part of the CDR3 DNA that was read is TGCAGTGCAAAAATACTTGCGGGGGAGACC. Translation gives CSAKILAGET. The full CDR3 protein is CSAKILAGETQYF.

This clone came up many times. The read terminates 3 residues ahead of where the CDR3 ends, so the germline J gene completes it. The chain employs TRBV5-4 and TRBJ1-5, with a possible D match to TRBD1 (6 bases). The CDR3 spans 16 residues. Trimming removed 2 bases at V and 1 base at J, with 13 bases between. Germline CDR1 SGHNT, CDR2 YYREEE (reference sequence). The CDR3 sequence is CASSFGGLLSNQPQHF. The sequenced part of the CDR3 DNA is TGTGCCAGCAGCTTCGGGGGGCTGCTAAGCAATCAGCCC.

Ten or more counts support this clone. With the read ending 3 residues before the CDR3 end, the germline J gene is used to fill in that end. The genes are TRBV20-1 and TRBJ1-3; D is unresolved. Per the germline V gene, CDR1 is DFQATT and CDR2 is SNEGSKA (reference sequence). With 0 bases removed from V and 6 bases from J, the gap between germline ends came to 12 bases. This CDR3 is built from 14 residues. CDR3 DNA (partial): TGCAGTGCTAGAGATGCTAGGATGGAAAACACC. Encoded protein: CSARDARMENT. The full CDR3 protein reads CSARDARMENTIYF.

This clone was detected many times. The read ends 3 residues shy of where the CDR3 ends; the end is completed using the germline J gene. The chain recombines TRBV5-1 with TRBJ2-5; D is perhaps TRBD1 (6 bases). This CDR3 has 15 amino acids. The ends were cut back, 4 bases at V and 1 base at J, with 14 bases in the middle. In germline, CDR1 is SGHRS, CDR2 YFSETQ. The CDR3 sequence: CASSPPGVGQETQYF. The CDR3 DNA, read in part, is TGCGCCAGCAGCCCACCAGGGGTCGGCCAAGAGACC.

This clone was seen ten or more times. The missing CDR3 end, 3 residues past where the read stops, is filled in from the germline J gene. This chain joins TRBV7-3 and TRBJ2-3; 8 positions agree with TRBD1. Germline CDR1 and CDR2: SGHTA and FQGTGA. CDR3 length equals 16 residues. J gave up 6 bases and V 6 bases, and 14 bases lay outside the gene matches. The CDR3 loop reads CASSRKDREYLDTQYF. The covered CDR3 bases are TGTGCCAGCAGTCGCAAGGACAGGGAGTATTTGGATACG.

This clone was observed many times. The read is 3 residues too short to cover the CDR3 end, so that end is filled in from the germline J gene. The chain has TRBV9 and TRBJ2-1; 11 nucleotides agree with TRBD2. V shed 0 bases and J 7 bases; nucleotides not matched to a gene: 3. This CDR3 spans 15 amino acids. CDR1 is SGDLS, CDR2 YYNGEE, per germline. CDR3 bases read: TGTGCCAGCAGCGTAGGGACTAGCGGGTATAATGAG. Translating it yields CASSVGTSGYNE. The complete CDR3 reads CASSVGTSGYNEQFF.

This clone was seen repeatedly, ten times or more. Other DNA sequences in the sample encode the same CDR3. The sequenced CDR3 bases are TGTGCCAGCAGCGGGTCCGGGACAGGCTTCCAGCCC. This encodes CASSGSGTGFQP. The whole CDR3 sequence reads CASSGSGTGFQPQHF. This chain uses TRBV2 with TRBJ1-5, with 8 nucleotides matching TRBD1. The sequenced fragment ends 3 residues before the CDR3 boundary, so the rest is inferred from the germline J gene. With 6 bases clipped from V and 7 bases from J, the junction kept 11 bases outside the gene matches. The CDR3 runs 15 residues. Germline assignment: CDR1 SNHLY and CDR2 FYNNEI.